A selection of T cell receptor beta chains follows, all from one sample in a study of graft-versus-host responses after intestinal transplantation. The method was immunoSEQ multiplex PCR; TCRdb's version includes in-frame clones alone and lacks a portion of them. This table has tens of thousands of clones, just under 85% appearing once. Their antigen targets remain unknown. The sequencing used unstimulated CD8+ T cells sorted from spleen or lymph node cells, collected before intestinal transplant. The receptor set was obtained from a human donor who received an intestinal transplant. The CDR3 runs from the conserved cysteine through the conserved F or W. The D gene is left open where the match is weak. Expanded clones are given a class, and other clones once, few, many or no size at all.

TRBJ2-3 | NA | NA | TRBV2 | TGTGCCAGCAGTGGGAGGGGGCGCCTTGGCACAGATACGCAGTATTTT | CASSGRGRLGTDTQYF
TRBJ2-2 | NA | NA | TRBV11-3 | TGTGCCAGCAGCTTCCGACTGGGCACCGGGGAGCTGTTTTTT | CASSFRLGTGELFF
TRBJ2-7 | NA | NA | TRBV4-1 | TGCGCCAGCAGCCAAGCGGGTGGTTTTTACGAGCAGTACTTC | CASSQAGGFYEQYF
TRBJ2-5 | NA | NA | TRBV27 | TGTGCCAGCAGTCCTATTGGGGCACCCGGAATTCAAGAGACCCAGTACTTC | CASSPIGAPGIQETQYF
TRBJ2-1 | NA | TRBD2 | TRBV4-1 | TGCGCCAGCAGCCAGCCACTAGCGGGGCGTAACAATGAGCAGTTCTTC | CASSQPLAGRNNEQFF
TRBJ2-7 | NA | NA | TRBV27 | TGTGCCAGCAAAAGACAGGTCCCCTACGAGCAGTACTTC | CASKRQVPYEQYF
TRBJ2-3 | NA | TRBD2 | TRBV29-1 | TGCAGCGTTGAAGAGGGACTAGCGGGAGGATCAGATACGCAGTATTTT | CSVEEGLAGGSDTQYF
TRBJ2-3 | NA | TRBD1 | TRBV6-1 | TGTGCCAGCAGTGAAGGGCAGGGGGCAACAGATACGCAGTATTTT | CASSEGQGATDTQYF
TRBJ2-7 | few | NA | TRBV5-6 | TGTGCCAGCAGCGTGACTGAGCGAGGCTACGAGCAGTACTTC | CASSVTERGYEQYF
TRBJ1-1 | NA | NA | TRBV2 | TGTGCCAGCAGTACACAGGGCAACACTGAAGCTTTCTTT | CASSTQGNTEAFF
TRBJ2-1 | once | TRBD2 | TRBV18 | TGTGCCAGCTCACCACCTATCGGGAGGATCGATGAGCAGTTCTTC | CASSPPIGRIDEQFF